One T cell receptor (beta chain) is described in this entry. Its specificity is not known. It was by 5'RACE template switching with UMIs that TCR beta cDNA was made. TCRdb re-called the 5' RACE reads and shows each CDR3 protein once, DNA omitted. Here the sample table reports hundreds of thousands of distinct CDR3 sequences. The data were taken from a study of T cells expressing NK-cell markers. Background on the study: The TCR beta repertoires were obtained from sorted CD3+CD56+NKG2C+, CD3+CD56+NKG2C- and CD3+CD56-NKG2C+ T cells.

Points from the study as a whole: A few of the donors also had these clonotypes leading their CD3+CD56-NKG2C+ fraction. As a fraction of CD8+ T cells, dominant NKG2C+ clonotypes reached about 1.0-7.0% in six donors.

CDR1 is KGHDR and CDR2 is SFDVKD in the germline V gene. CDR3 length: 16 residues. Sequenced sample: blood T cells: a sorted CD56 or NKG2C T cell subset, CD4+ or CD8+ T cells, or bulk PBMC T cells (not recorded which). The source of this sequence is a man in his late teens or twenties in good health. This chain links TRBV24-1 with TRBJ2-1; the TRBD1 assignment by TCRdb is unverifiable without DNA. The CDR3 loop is CATNQPGPSGIGEQFF.